The 9 T cell receptor beta chains below all came from one sample that was sequenced in a study of neoadjuvant anti-PD-1 for oral cavity cancer. Clones were read by immunoSEQ multiplex PCR, and TCRdb kept only the in-frame ones, dropping some. The sample comprises 14,000 or so clones, 50% to 65% of which are singletons, and approximately 2.9% rests with the top ten. Sequenced here: PBMCs, sampled before nivolumab (anti-PD-1) treatment. These TCRs come from a person aged 40 to 85 with oral cavity squamous cell carcinoma.

The chain links TRBV28 to TRBJ2-7, with no clear D. V was clipped by 7 bases and J by 4 bases, with 11 bases between them. Per germline, CDR1 MDHEN and CDR2 SYDVKM. The CDR3 extends over 12 amino acids. The CDR3 DNA reads as TGTGCCAGCACCAAGCTCAAATACGAGCAGTACTTC. Encoded protein: CASTKLKYEQYF.

The chain employs TRBV11-1 and TRBJ2-3; D is possibly TRBD1 (8 bases). The length of the CDR3 is 16 residues. Germline values: CDR1 SGHAT, CDR2 FQDESV (reference sequence). The V and J ends lost 1 base and 2 bases respectively, with 13 bases between them. CDR3 residues: CASSLGGGQVTDTQYF. The CDR3 nucleotides read TGTGCCAGCAGCTTAGGGGGGGGACAGGTCACAGATACGCAGTATTTT.

V usage is TRBV5-1 and J usage is TRBJ2-3, with D possibly matching TRBD2 (5 bases). V was cut by 0 bases and J by 0 bases, with 8 bases left in between. The CDR3 has 15 amino acids. Germline CDR1 reads SGHRS; CDR2 reads YFSETQ. CDR3 DNA sequence: TGCGCCAGCAGCTTGGCGGGAAAGAGCACAGATACGCAGTATTTT. It codes for CASSLAGKSTDTQYF.

This chain connects TRBV18 to TRBJ2-3; 8 nucleotides match TRBD2. Germline loops: CDR1 KGHSH, CDR2 LQKENI. This CDR3 is built from 16 residues. Germline trimming cut 3 bases from V and 5 bases from J; bases unmatched to any gene: 10. In nucleotides, the CDR3 is TGTGCCAGCTCACCCCTCGGGGGGGGAGGAATAGATACGCAGTATTTT. It specifies CASSPLGGGGIDTQYF.

V gene TRBV5-1 combines with J gene TRBJ2-1; 7 bases fit TRBD1. This CDR3 comprises 15 residues. Trimming removed 4 bases from V and 4 bases from J; junction bases left unmatched: 8. In germline, CDR1 is SGHRS, CDR2 YFSETQ. DNA for the CDR3: TGCGCCAGCAGCAGGGGACAGAACTCTTACAATGAGCAGTTCTTC. Protein product: CASSRGQNSYNEQFF.

The CDR3 sequence: CASSSLAGGSYNEQFF. DNA of the CDR3: TGCGCCAGCAGTTCCCTAGCGGGGGGATCCTACAATGAGCAGTTCTTC. V gene TRBV5-1 combines with J gene TRBJ2-1; 11 nucleotides line up with TRBD2. This CDR3 has 16 amino acids. CDR1 and CDR2 (germline): SGHRS, YFSETQ. The V gene end was trimmed by 5 bases and the J gene end by 1 base; junction bases not matched to a gene: 5.

The J gene is TRBJ2-7, the V gene TRBV27; D is ambiguous. CDR3 size: 14 residues. V gave up 5 bases and J gave up 5 bases, with 16 bases separating them. From germline, CDR1 is MNHEY and CDR2 SMNVEV (reference sequence). CDR3 sequence reads: CASSPRRLNDEQYF. For the CDR3, the DNA is TGTGCCAGCAGTCCCAGACGCCTCAATGACGAGCAGTACTTC.

V and J are TRBV6-6 and TRBJ2-1; maybe TRBD2 (6 bases). V lost 9 bases and J 4 bases, leaving 13 bases between the germline ends. This CDR3 comprises 13 residues. CDR1 is MNHNY, CDR2 SVGAGI, per germline (reference sequence). Written as DNA, the CDR3 is TGTGCCAGTATTACTCGGGAGTACAATGAGCAGTTCTTC. Its translation is CASITREYNEQFF.

The chain carries TRBV2 and TRBJ1-1; D is undetermined. This CDR3 region has 14 residues. Trimming shortened V by 7 bases and J by 4 bases, and 16 bases separated the two germline ends. Germline V gene sequence: CDR1 SNHLY, CDR2 FYNNEI. The CDR3 protein is CASTYEARPTEAFF. CDR3 coding DNA: TGTGCCAGCACCTACGAGGCGCGACCCACTGAAGCTTTCTTT.